Listed here are 25 T cell receptor beta chains from one sample, sequenced in a study of CD8 T cells in ankylosing spondylitis listed by TCRdb under 2017. Library prep was done by 5' RACE. Reads for this sample came from an Illumina HiSeq 2500. TCRdb trimmed public reads at Q25 via fastp, called clones via MiXCR and kept in-frame beta chains. For every CDR3 protein sequence, its rows merge into one entry that carries the most common genes and DNA. The sample data list 750,000 to 850,000 distinct CDR3 sequences, and approximately 12% of these were observed just once. The ten largest make up just over 0.5% of the sample. The paper's findings and limits, for the study overall: A TCR beta motif made up of 7 to 9 highly homologous amino acid variants appeared to be characteristic of blood from ankylosing spondylitis patients.

Their cognate antigens are unknown. The sequenced sample consisted of blood, either unsorted or a sorted T cell fraction (not recorded which). Receptors originate from a male donor with ankylosing spondylitis.

V gene TRBV10-3 combines with J gene TRBJ2-1; 7 positions match TRBD1. The J segment lost 7 bases and the V segment lost 6 bases, leaving 6 bases of the junction unmatched. Germline CDR1 and CDR2: ENHRY and SYGVKD. The CDR3 length is 13 residues. The CDR3, as DNA: TGTGCCATCAGGTTACAGGGGCGGAATGAGCAGTTCTTC. Translating it yields CAIRLQGRNEQFF.

The chain couples TRBV2 to TRBJ1-2, with D maybe TRBD1 (5 bases). The CDR3 spans 14 residues. V lost 6 bases and J lost 0, with 11 bases in between. Germline values: CDR1 SNHLY, CDR2 FYNNEI. The CDR3, as DNA: TGTGCCAGCAGGGGGGACGGTGCTAACTATGGCTACACCTTC. This translates into CASRGDGANYGYTF.

The chain recombines TRBV30 with TRBJ2-3, with a possible D match to TRBD2 (5 bases). CDR1 GTSNPN and CDR2 SVGIG come from the germline V gene (reference sequence). The CDR3 runs 14 residues. V gave up 2 bases and J gave up 1 base, with 10 bases separating them. CDR3 in amino acids: CAWSRGSGTDTQYF. CDR3 in DNA: TGTGCCTGGAGTCGGGGATCGGGCACAGATACGCAGTATTTT.

Many counts were recorded for this clonotype. The CDR3 reads CSARQGPNEKLFF. DNA of the CDR3: TGCAGTGCACGACAGGGCCCTAATGAAAAACTGTTTTTT. V gene TRBV20-1 combines with J gene TRBJ1-4; 7 bases line up with TRBD1. J was trimmed by 3 bases and V by 6 bases; bases with no gene match: 4. The CDR3 extends over 13 amino acids. Germline V gene lookup returns CDR1 DFQATT and CDR2 SNEGSKA (reference sequence).

The table lists this clonotype with a few counts. V usage is TRBV27 and J usage is TRBJ2-7; 8 bases agree with TRBD2. Germline-derived CDR1 and CDR2 are MNHEY and SMNVEV (reference sequence). V shed 2 bases, J shed 6 bases, and the junction held 6 bases outside the gene matches. This CDR3 contains 14 residues. In nucleotides, the CDR3 is TGTGCCAGCAGTTTACTAGCGGGTACGGGCGAGCAGTACTTC. Its protein product is CASSLLAGTGEQYF.

This clonotype came up a few times. V and J are TRBV27 and TRBJ2-1; TRBD2 agrees at 15 bases. The length of the CDR3 is 18 residues. The V and J ends lost 11 bases and 7 bases, in that order; junction bases with no gene match: 18. Germline-derived CDR1 and CDR2 are MNHEY and SMNVEV (reference sequence). The CDR3 region has the DNA TGTGCCGCAGCACGGACTAGCGGGGGGGCTATGGTGGGAAATGAGCAGTTCTTC. This encodes CAAARTSGGAMVGNEQFF.

V gene TRBV5-6 combines with J gene TRBJ2-1; D not resolved. The length of the CDR3 is 12 residues. Germline V lookup: CDR1 SGHDT, CDR2 YYEEEE. V dropped 5 bases and J dropped 10 bases, with 13 bases sitting between them. CDR3 DNA: TGTGCCAGCAGTTTTGGGCTTGGGGAGCAGTTCTTC. It yields the protein CASSFGLGEQFF.

This clonotype was counted many times. This chain connects TRBV29-1 to TRBJ2-3; no clear D gene. Germline V lookup: CDR1 SQVTM, CDR2 ANQGSEA. The length of the CDR3 is 13 residues. Between the trimmed V and J ends, which lost 6 bases and 0 bases, there was a span of 10 bases. Written as DNA, the CDR3 is TGCAGCGTCGTGACCCCTAGCACAGATACGCAGTATTTT. Translating it yields CSVVTPSTDTQYF.

This clonotype was picked up many times. The chain recombines TRBV4-2 with TRBJ2-1; 7 nucleotides match TRBD1. This CDR3 is built from 17 residues. V shed 4 bases and J 10 bases; nucleotides not matched to a gene: 19. From germline, CDR1 is LGHNA and CDR2 YNFKEQ. CDR3 sequence: CASSRKVAIGGLMEQFF. In nucleotides, the CDR3 is TGTGCCAGCAGCCGCAAGGTAGCGATAGGGGGCCTTATGGAGCAGTTCTTC.

This chain uses TRBV6-1 with TRBJ2-7, with a tentative D call TRBD2 (6 bases). Germline V gene lookup returns CDR1 MNHNS and CDR2 SASEGT. The CDR3 is 15 residues long. V shed 5 bases and J shed 0 bases, with 14 bases lying between them. The CDR3 nucleotides are TGTGCCAGCAGTCTAATAGCGGTGAGCTCCTACGAGCAGTACTTC. Translating gives CASSLIAVSSYEQYF.

Ten or more counts support this clonotype. The CDR3 DNA sequence: TGCAGTGCTGGGACAGATGGAACCGGGGAGCTGTTTTTT. It encodes CSAGTDGTGELFF. V usage is TRBV20-1 and J usage is TRBJ2-2; TRBD1 matches 7 bases. Germline V CDR1 and CDR2: DFQATT, SNEGSKA (reference sequence). V shed 5 bases, J shed 5 bases, and the junction held 5 bases outside the gene matches. The CDR3 is 13 amino acids.

The V gene is TRBV5-5, the J gene TRBJ2-1; D remains unclear. The germline gives CDR1 SGHKS, CDR2 YYEKEE (reference sequence). V shed 3 bases and J shed 0 bases, with 10 bases lying between them. The CDR3 runs to 15 residues. DNA of the CDR3: TGTGCCAGCAGCTCTGACTCCACCTCCTACAATGAGCAGTTCTTC. Protein sequence: CASSSDSTSYNEQFF.

This clonotype was detected many times. The chain uses TRBV4-1 and TRBJ2-3; D possibly corresponds to TRBD1 (6 bases). Germline V CDR1 and CDR2: MGHRA, YSYEKL. The CDR3 contains 21 residues. The V end was cut by 2 bases, the J end by 1 base, with 28 bases between. The chain's CDR3 is CASSQPSMSTTNRDGTDTQYF. CDR3 coding DNA: TGCGCCAGCAGCCAACCTTCTATGTCGACGACGAACAGGGACGGCACAGATACGCAGTATTTT.

The sample holds a few counts of this clonotype. The chain has TRBV4-3 and TRBJ1-4; 7 nucleotides agree with TRBD1. Germline loops: CDR1 LGHNA, CDR2 YSLEER. The CDR3 sequence is 14 residues long. V was clipped by 3 bases and J by 8 bases; unmatched bases: 6. CDR3 amino acids: CASSHEGAGEKLFF. The CDR3 DNA follows: TGCGCCAGCAGCCATGAGGGGGCAGGCGAAAAACTGTTTTTT.

This clonotype has at least ten counts. The chain employs TRBV5-1 and TRBJ2-7, with D maybe TRBD2 (5 bases). Germline values: CDR1 SGHRS, CDR2 YFSETQ. Trimming cost V 3 bases and J 3 bases, with 10 bases left between them. This CDR3 region has 13 residues. The CDR3 region is CASSYEGNYEQYF. CDR3 bases: TGCGCCAGCAGCTACGAGGGAAACTACGAGCAGTACTTC.

This chain joins TRBV24-1 and TRBJ2-3, with 7 positions matching TRBD2. Germline V gene lookup returns CDR1 KGHDR and CDR2 SFDVKD. V was clipped by 10 bases and J by 2 bases; unmatched bases: 5. CDR3 length: 13 amino acids. CDR3 coding DNA: TGTGCCACGGGGCGGGAGATCACAGATACGCAGTATTTT. Translated, it gives CATGREITDTQYF.

This clonotype showed up many times. The rearrangement links TRBV7-9 to TRBJ1-1; no clear D. The CDR3 extends over 15 amino acids. Germline V gives CDR1 SEHNR, CDR2 FQNEAQ (reference sequence). V dropped 1 base and J dropped 3 bases, with 12 bases sitting between them. The CDR3 protein is CASSLGRGRDTEAFF. CDR3 nucleotides: TGTGCCAGCAGCTTAGGTCGGGGTAGGGACACTGAAGCTTTCTTT. Full variable domain (rest looked up from reference TRBV7-9 and TRBJ1-1): DTGVSQNPRHKITKRGQNVTFRCDPISEHNRLYWYRQTLGQGPEFLTYFQNEAQLEKSRLLSDRFSAERPKGSFSTLEIQRTEQGDSAMYLCASSLGRGRDTEAFFGQGTRLTVV.

CDR3 residues: CAAQDRGRTDTQYF. CDR3 nucleotide sequence: TGTGCCGCCCAAGACAGGGGGAGAACAGATACGCAGTATTTT. The genes are TRBV28 and TRBJ2-3, with 9 bases identical to TRBD1. Germline CDR1 and CDR2: MDHEN and SYDVKM. V gave up 11 bases and J gave up 3 bases; unmatched junction bases: 9. The CDR3 loop spans 14 amino acids.

This clonotype has just a few counts. The chain couples TRBV6-1 to TRBJ1-6; possibly TRBD1 for D (5 bases). Germline assignment: CDR1 MNHNS and CDR2 SASEGT. With 5 bases removed from V and 8 bases from J, the gap between germline ends came to 10 bases. CDR3 length: 13 residues. The CDR3 DNA is TGTGCCAGCAGTCCAGGGACGGATTCACCCCTCCACTTT. Residues: CASSPGTDSPLHF.

This clonotype was observed a few times. The chain recombines TRBV18 with TRBJ1-5, with D perhaps TRBD1 (6 bases). V was shortened by 5 bases and J by 0 bases, with 8 bases between the two germline ends. Germline V gene sequence: CDR1 KGHSH, CDR2 LQKENI. CDR3 size: 14 residues. CDR3 DNA sequence: TGTGCCAGCTCAGGACAGAATAGCAATCAGCCCCAGCATTTT. It translates to CASSGQNSNQPQHF.

There are many counts of this clonotype. The V gene is TRBV7-2, the J gene TRBJ2-3, with TRBD2 identical over 11 bases. The CDR3 is 18 residues long. Germline CDR1 SGHTA, CDR2 FQGNSA. J lost 2 bases, V lost 1 base, and 8 bases had no gene match. The CDR3 bases are TGTGCCAGCAGCTTAGTCGCTGCTAGCGGGAGGTACACAGATACGCAGTATTTT. Translation gives CASSLVAASGRYTDTQYF.

This clonotype was seen a few times. The chain employs TRBV7-2 and TRBJ2-1; no clear D. The CDR3 is made up of 13 amino acids. Trimming removed 5 bases at V and 7 bases at J, with 12 bases between. Germline assignment: CDR1 SGHTA and CDR2 FQGNSA. The CDR3: CASSPRVSNEQFF. For the CDR3, the DNA is TGTGCCAGCAGCCCACGGGTGTCGAATGAGCAGTTCTTC.

This clonotype was detected only a few times. V gene TRBV20-1 combines with J gene TRBJ2-2, with D possibly TRBD1 on 6 matching bases. Per the germline V gene, CDR1 is DFQATT and CDR2 is SNEGSKA (reference sequence). V was trimmed by 2 bases and J by 7 bases, leaving 8 bases between them. There are 12 residues in the CDR3. CDR3 nucleotides: TGCAGTGCTAGATGGGGGCACGGGGAGCTGTTTTTT. Amino acids: CSARWGHGELFF.

This chain links TRBV7-8 with TRBJ2-3, with 7 bases fitting TRBD1. The CDR3 is made up of 16 amino acids. Per germline, CDR1 SGHVS and CDR2 FQNEAQ. Unmatched junction bases numbered 12, after V lost 5 bases and J lost 4 bases. The CDR3 region has the DNA TGTGCCAGCAGCCAGGGGGTAACCAGGGGCGCAGATACGCAGTATTTT. This sequence encodes CASSQGVTRGADTQYF.

The gene calls are TRBV6-6 and TRBJ2-5; D is uncertain. CDR1 and CDR2 from the germline V gene are MNHNY and SVGAGI (reference sequence). This CDR3 has 13 amino acids. The V end lost 7 bases, the J end lost 3 bases, and 12 bases lay between the germline ends. The CDR3 protein is CASNRRLEETQYF. In nucleotides, the CDR3 is TGTGCCAGCAATCGCAGGCTGGAAGAGACCCAGTACTTC.